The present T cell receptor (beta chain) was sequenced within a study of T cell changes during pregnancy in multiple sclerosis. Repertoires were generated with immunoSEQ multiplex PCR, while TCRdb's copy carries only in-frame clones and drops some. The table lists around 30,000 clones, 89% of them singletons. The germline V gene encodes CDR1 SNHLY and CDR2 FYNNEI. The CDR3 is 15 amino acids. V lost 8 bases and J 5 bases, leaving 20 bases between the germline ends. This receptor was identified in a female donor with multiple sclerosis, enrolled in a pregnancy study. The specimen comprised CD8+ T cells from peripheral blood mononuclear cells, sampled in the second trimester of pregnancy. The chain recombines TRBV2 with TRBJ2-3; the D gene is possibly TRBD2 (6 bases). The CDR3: CASLGERGRGDTQYF. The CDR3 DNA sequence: TGTGCCAGCCTAGGAGAAAGAGGGCGGGGAGATACGCAGTATTTT.